The next 8 T cell receptor beta chains were all read from a single sample in a study of OX40 agonist ivuxolimab in advanced cancers. Profiled with immunoSEQ multiplex PCR; TCRdb holds only in-frame clones, not every one. Found here are fewer than 70,000 clones, 65% to 80% of them singletons; the top ten hold approximately 6.8%. The sequences come from CD4+ or CD8+ T cells sorted from blood, collected in a trial of the OX40 agonist ivuxolimab. The receptors shown here come from an adult with an advanced solid tumor such as melanoma, head and neck, liver or kidney cancer.

The rearrangement uses TRBV25-1 and TRBJ2-2; D call uncertain. V was trimmed by 2 bases and J by 3 bases, leaving 4 bases between them. The CDR3 is 13 residues long. The germline V gene has CDR1 MGHDK and CDR2 SYGVNS. CDR3 amino acids: CASSELYTGELFF. The CDR3 nucleotides read TGTGCCAGCAGTGAACTTTACACCGGGGAGCTGTTTTTT.

This clone was observed a few times. This chain joins TRBV9 and TRBJ1-6, with TRBD1 matching over 10 bases. The V gene end was trimmed by 0 bases and the J gene end by 10 bases; junction bases not matched to a gene: 7. Germline V lookup: CDR1 SGDLS, CDR2 YYNGEE. The CDR3 has 16 residues. CDR3 bases: TGTGCCAGCAGCGTAGCTGGGACAGGGGCTAGGTCACCCCTCCACTTT. Encoded protein: CASSVAGTGARSPLHF.

CDR3 loop: CASKSSSSYNEQFF. The CDR3 coding sequence is TGCGCCAGCAAGTCGTCGAGCTCCTACAATGAGCAGTTCTTC. The chain joins TRBV5-1 to TRBJ2-1; D uncertain. V was pared by 6 bases and J by 0 bases, with 10 bases between. This CDR3 comprises 14 residues. Per germline, CDR1 SGHRS and CDR2 YFSETQ.

The chain employs TRBV7-9 and TRBJ1-4, with D uncertain. Between the trimmed V and J ends, which lost 5 bases and 8 bases, there was a span of 9 bases. CDR1 is SEHNR and CDR2 is FQNEAQ in the germline V gene (reference sequence). This CDR3 is 12 amino acids long. CDR3: CASSPPLEKLFF. The CDR3 coding sequence is TGTGCCAGCAGCCCCCCGTTGGAAAAACTGTTTTTT. Full variable domain (rest looked up from reference TRBV7-9 and TRBJ1-4): DTGVSQNPRHKITKRGQNVTFRCDPISEHNRLYWYRQTLGQGPEFLTYFQNEAQLEKSRLLSDRFSAERPKGSFSTLEIQRTEQGDSAMYLCASSPPLEKLFFGSGTQLSVL.

The rearrangement joins TRBV11-2 to TRBJ1-2, with 7 bases that match TRBD1. The CDR3 loop spans 12 amino acids. In germline, CDR1 is SGHAT, CDR2 FQNNGV. Trimming took 3 bases from V and 7 from J; bases not matched to a gene: 2. CDR3 nucleotides: TGTGCCAGCAGCTTGGACAGGACTGGCTACACCTTC. Its protein is CASSLDRTGYTF.

Here the CDR3 reads CSVEGGLAGDRTYNEQFF. The CDR3, as DNA: TGCAGCGTTGAAGGGGGACTAGCGGGGGACCGTACGTACAATGAGCAGTTCTTC. The rearrangement joins TRBV29-1 to TRBJ2-1; TRBD2 matches 14 bases. CDR1 and CDR2 from the germline V gene are SQVTM and ANQGSEA. V shed 1 base, J shed 4 bases, and the junction held 9 bases outside the gene matches. The CDR3 loop spans 18 amino acids.

This clone was recorded a few times. The DNA for the CDR3 is TGTGCCAGCAGCTCCTTTAGCTCCTACAATGAGCAGTTCTTC. Translating it yields CASSSFSSYNEQFF. V usage is TRBV5-4 and J usage is TRBJ2-1, with D hard to call. Germline V gene sequence: CDR1 SGHNT, CDR2 YYREEE (reference sequence). This CDR3 has 14 amino acids. Trimming stripped 3 bases from V and 0 bases from J, with 7 bases between.

CDR3 loop: CASSLITDTQYF. The CDR3 DNA follows: TGTGCCAGCAGCTTGATCACAGATACGCAGTATTTT. The chain is built from TRBV7-2 and TRBJ2-3; D uncertain. There are 12 residues in the CDR3. The germline V gene encodes CDR1 SGHTA and CDR2 FQGNSA. The V end was cut by 3 bases, the J end by 2 bases, with 3 bases between.